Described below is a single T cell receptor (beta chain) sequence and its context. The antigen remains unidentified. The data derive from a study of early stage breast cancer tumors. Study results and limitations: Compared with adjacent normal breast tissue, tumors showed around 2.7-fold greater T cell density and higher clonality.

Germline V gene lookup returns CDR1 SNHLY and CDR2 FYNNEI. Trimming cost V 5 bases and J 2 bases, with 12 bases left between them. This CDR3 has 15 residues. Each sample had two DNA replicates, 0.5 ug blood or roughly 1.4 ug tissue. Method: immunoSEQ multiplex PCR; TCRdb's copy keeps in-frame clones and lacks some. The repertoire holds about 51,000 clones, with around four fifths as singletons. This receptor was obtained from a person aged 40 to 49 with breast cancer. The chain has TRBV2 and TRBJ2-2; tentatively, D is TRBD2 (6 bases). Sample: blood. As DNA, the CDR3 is TGTGCCAGCAGTCCGCAAGCGGGTAACACCGGGGAGCTGTTTTTT. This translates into CASSPQAGNTGELFF.